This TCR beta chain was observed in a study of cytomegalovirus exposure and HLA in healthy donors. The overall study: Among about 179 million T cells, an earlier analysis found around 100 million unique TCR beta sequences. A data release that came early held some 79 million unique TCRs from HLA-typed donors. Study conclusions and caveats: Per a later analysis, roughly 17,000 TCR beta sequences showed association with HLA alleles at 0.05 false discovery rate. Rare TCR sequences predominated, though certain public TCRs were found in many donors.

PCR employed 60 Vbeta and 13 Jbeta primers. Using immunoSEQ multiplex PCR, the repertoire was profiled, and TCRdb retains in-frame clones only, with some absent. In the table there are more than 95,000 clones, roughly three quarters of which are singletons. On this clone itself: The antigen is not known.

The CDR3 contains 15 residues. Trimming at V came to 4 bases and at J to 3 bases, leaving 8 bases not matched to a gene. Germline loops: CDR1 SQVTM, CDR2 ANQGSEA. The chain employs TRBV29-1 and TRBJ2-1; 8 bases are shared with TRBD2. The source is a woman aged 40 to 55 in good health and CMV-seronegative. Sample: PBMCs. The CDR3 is CSVAMRLALYNEQFF. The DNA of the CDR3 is TGCAGCGTTGCTATGCGACTAGCGCTCTACAATGAGCAGTTCTTC.